These 28 T cell receptor beta chains originate from one sample sequenced in a study of T cell changes during pregnancy in multiple sclerosis. Libraries were prepared by immunoSEQ multiplex PCR; TCRdb keeps only in-frame clonotypes and omits some of them. The sample includes approximately 98,000 clones, around 92% of them seen just once. This material consisted of peripheral blood, taken after pregnancy. Receptor source: a female donor in good health, enrolled as a control in a pregnancy study.

The chain employs TRBV28 and TRBJ1-4; D is uncertain. Trimming removed 0 bases at V and 1 base at J, with 6 bases between. Germline CDR1 and CDR2: MDHEN and SYDVKM. This CDR3 has 15 residues. In DNA form, the CDR3 reads TGTGCCAGCAGTTTATGGCGGCAAACTAATGAAAAACTGTTTTTT. Amino acid sequence: CASSLWRQTNEKLFF.

The genes are TRBV28 and TRBJ1-5, with D tentatively TRBD1 (6 bases). Germline assignment: CDR1 MDHEN and CDR2 SYDVKM. The CDR3 loop spans 15 amino acids. Trimming left V 4 bases short and J 5 bases short, with 15 bases between. The CDR3 is CASSSPAGGDQPQHF. CDR3 DNA sequence: TGTGCCAGCAGTTCCCCCGCGGGGGGCGATCAGCCCCAGCATTTT.

The V and J genes are TRBV7-9 and TRBJ1-5; 7 bases are a match to TRBD1. Looked up from germline, CDR1 is SEHNR and CDR2 is FQNEAQ (reference sequence). The V and J ends lost 6 bases and 13 bases, in that order; junction bases with no gene match: 9. The CDR3 consists of 12 residues. The CDR3 reads CASSLRDSPQHF. The CDR3 coding sequence is TGTGCCAGCAGTCTCCGGGACAGCCCACAGCATTTT.

This chain uses TRBV27 with TRBJ1-2; maybe TRBD1 (5 bases). This CDR3 has 14 residues. V lost 5 bases and J 8 bases, leaving 18 bases between the germline ends. From germline, CDR1 is MNHEY and CDR2 SMNVEV (reference sequence). In DNA form, the CDR3 reads TGTGCCAGCAGTGCCGCGGGGCGTTTTTACGGCTACACCTTC. This gives the protein CASSAAGRFYGYTF.

The CDR3 DNA follows: TGTGCCAGCAGCCAACCCCGACTGAACCCTAATGAAAAACTGTTTTTT. As protein: CASSQPRLNPNEKLFF. This chain connects TRBV4-2 to TRBJ1-4; D is undetermined. The CDR3 covers 16 residues. CDR1 LGHNA and CDR2 YNFKEQ come from the germline V gene. Between the trimmed V and J ends, which lost 2 bases and 3 bases, there was a span of 13 bases.

The J gene is TRBJ2-5, the V gene TRBV7-2; 10 bases line up with TRBD2. The CDR3 consists of 17 residues. Germline CDR1 and CDR2: SGHTA and FQGNSA. J lost 4 bases, V lost 5 bases, and 13 bases had no gene match. CDR3 amino acids: CASSAPLGLAVGETQYF. In DNA, the CDR3 is TGTGCCAGCAGCGCACCTTTAGGACTAGCGGTAGGAGAGACCCAGTACTTC.

The rearrangement joins TRBV4-1 to TRBJ1-1, with 7 bases aligning to TRBD1. V shed 6 bases and J 0 bases; nucleotides not matched to a gene: 10. Germline V gives CDR1 MGHRA, CDR2 YSYEKL. The CDR3 spans 16 residues. The CDR3 spells CASRYGKGGMNTEAFF. As DNA, the CDR3 is TGCGCCAGCAGATACGGAAAAGGGGGCATGAACACTGAAGCTTTCTTT.

This rearrangement joins TRBV11-2 to TRBJ1-2, with TRBD1 matching over 11 bases. The CDR3 extends over 14 amino acids. Trimming removed 5 bases from V and 6 bases from J; junction bases left unmatched: 5. Germline V lookup: CDR1 SGHAT, CDR2 FQNNGV. This chain's CDR3 is CASSIGTGGDGYTF. The CDR3, as DNA: TGTGCCAGCAGCATAGGGACAGGGGGTGATGGCTACACCTTC.

For this clone: Germline and junction disagree at one end, which may indicate a read error. This chain connects TRBV7-7 to TRBJ2-2; 10 nucleotides align to TRBD1. This CDR3 spans 20 amino acids. The germline V gene encodes CDR1 SSHAT and CDR2 FNYEAQ (reference sequence). In DNA, the CDR3 is TGTGCTAGCAGCTTAGCGCTCTTTGGGACAGGGGCATTGAACACCGGGGAGCTGTTTTTT. It codes for CASSLALFGTGALNTGELFF.

The J gene is TRBJ2-7, the V gene TRBV10-1; 7 bases map to TRBD2. In germline, CDR1 is WNHNN, CDR2 SYGVQD (reference sequence). After removal of 0 bases from V and 4 bases from J, the junction contained 12 bases not matched to a gene. CDR3 length: 17 residues. As DNA, the CDR3 is TGCGCCAGCAGTGAGTCCCTAGCGGAGGGGAGCTATTACGAGCAGTACTTC. It codes for CASSESLAEGSYYEQYF.

This sequence joins TRBV5-1 and TRBJ2-2, with D perhaps matching TRBD2 (6 bases). Germline CDR1 SGHRS, CDR2 YFSETQ. The CDR3 is made up of 16 amino acids. Trimming removed 0 bases from V and 2 bases from J, with 11 bases in between. The CDR3 nucleotides are TGCGCCAGCAGCTTGGACGGGACTTTTAACACCGGGGAGCTGTTTTTT. Its translation is CASSLDGTFNTGELFF.

J is TRBJ2-7 and V is TRBV7-2; D is possibly TRBD2 (5 bases). CDR1 SGHTA and CDR2 FQGNSA come from the germline V gene. The CDR3 covers 16 residues. Deletions cut 4 bases from V and 0 bases from J, with 16 bases between. CDR3 sequence: CASSSPGTASSYEQYF. In DNA form, the CDR3 reads TGTGCCAGCAGCTCCCCGGGAACAGCGAGCTCCTACGAGCAGTACTTC.

The rearrangement joins TRBV11-2 to TRBJ2-3; 12 bases are shared with TRBD2. The CDR3 totals 18 residues. CDR1 is SGHAT, CDR2 FQNNGV, per germline. With 5 bases clipped from V and 3 bases from J, the junction kept 12 bases outside the gene matches. CDR3 nucleotide sequence: TGTGCCAGCAGCCGACCCGGAACCGGGACTAGCGGGACAGATACGCAGTATTTT. Translating gives CASSRPGTGTSGTDTQYF.

This sequence joins TRBV30 and TRBJ1-6, with D unclear. V was pared by 4 bases and J by 0 bases, with 13 bases between. The CDR3 has 16 residues. Germline V lookup: CDR1 GTSNPN, CDR2 SVGIG (reference sequence). This CDR3 reads CAWTVPRSSYNSPLHF. The CDR3 region has the DNA TGTGCCTGGACAGTGCCTAGGAGCTCCTATAATTCACCCCTCCACTTT.

The gene calls are TRBV14 and TRBJ2-1, with TRBD1 as a possible D gene (6 bases). V was trimmed by 3 bases and J by 3 bases, leaving 21 bases between them. The CDR3 runs to 18 residues. CDR1 SGHDN and CDR2 FVKESK come from the germline V gene. The CDR3 spells CASSHRRDRLLHYNEQFF. The CDR3 region has the DNA TGTGCCAGCAGCCACCGCCGAGACAGGCTCCTACACTACAATGAGCAGTTCTTC.

The gene calls are TRBV4-1 and TRBJ1-1, with 8 bases identical to TRBD1. The CDR3 covers 15 residues. Losses at the gene ends were 5 bases for V and 5 bases for J; bases not matched to a gene: 10. CDR1 and CDR2 (germline): MGHRA, YSYEKL. CDR3 in amino acids: CASSYGQGRGTEAFF. CDR3 in DNA: TGCGCCAGCAGCTACGGACAGGGCCGAGGGACTGAAGCTTTCTTT.

The J gene is TRBJ2-5, the V gene TRBV11-2; the D is unclear. The germline V gene encodes CDR1 SGHAT and CDR2 FQNNGV. Trimming removed 4 bases from V and 7 bases from J, with 13 bases in between. The CDR3 runs 13 residues. Written as DNA, the CDR3 is TGTGCCAGCAGCTCTCAGTCGGGTGGGACCCAGTACTTC. This translates into CASSSQSGGTQYF.

The chain carries TRBV5-4 and TRBJ2-3; 15 nucleotides match TRBD2. Germline CDR1 is SGHNT and CDR2 is YYREEE (reference sequence). The V and J ends lost 4 bases and 3 bases, in that order; junction bases with no gene match: 3. This CDR3 region has 16 residues. Here the CDR3 reads CASSRTSGGATDTQYF. CDR3 coding DNA: TGTGCCAGCAGCCGGACTAGCGGGGGGGCAACAGATACGCAGTATTTT.

The chain links TRBV2 to TRBJ1-4; D is undetermined. Germline CDR1 is SNHLY and CDR2 is FYNNEI. The ends were cut back, 6 bases at V and 10 bases at J, with 12 bases in the middle. The CDR3 totals 12 residues. The chain's CDR3 is CASSATEGKLFF. The CDR3 DNA is TGTGCCAGCAGCGCAACTGAGGGAAAACTGTTTTTT.

The chain links TRBV30 to TRBJ2-2; TRBD2 matches 7 bases. Germline V gives CDR1 GTSNPN, CDR2 SVGIG (reference sequence). The CDR3 consists of 15 residues. V was clipped by 2 bases and J by 5 bases; unmatched bases: 8. This CDR3 is CAWSSGVGWTGELFF. Written as DNA, the CDR3 is TGTGCCTGGAGTAGCGGGGTGGGCTGGACCGGGGAGCTGTTTTTT.

The gene calls are TRBV4-1 and TRBJ1-2; perhaps TRBD1 as D (5 bases). CDR1 MGHRA and CDR2 YSYEKL come from the germline V gene. CDR3 length: 16 amino acids. V was clipped by 0 bases and J by 4 bases, with 15 bases between them. The CDR3 sequence is CASSQDPGIGGYGYTF. CDR3 DNA sequence: TGCGCCAGCAGCCAAGATCCAGGGATCGGTGGCTATGGCTACACCTTC.

Worth noting for this clone: The sample carries other DNA sequences with the same CDR3. The rearrangement links TRBV5-4 to TRBJ1-2; no clear D gene. The CDR3 sequence is 13 residues long. CDR1 is SGHNT, CDR2 YYREEE, per germline (reference sequence). V lost 9 bases, J lost 2 bases, and 14 bases lay in between. The CDR3 DNA sequence: TGTGCCACCTTCGAAGACTTAAACTATGGCTACACCTTC. The encoded protein is CATFEDLNYGYTF.

This clone was found once. The gene calls are TRBV6-4 and TRBJ2-2; TRBD1 aligns across 8 bases. Trimming took 0 bases from V and 6 from J; bases not matched to a gene: 6. The CDR3 runs 16 residues. Germline CDR1 is MRHNA and CDR2 is SNTAGT. CDR3 DNA sequence: TGTGCCAGCAGTGACTCTGGGACAGGTCCCGCCGGGGAGCTGTTTTTT. Its translation: CASSDSGTGPAGELFF.

The chain links TRBV4-1 to TRBJ2-7; weak D call: TRBD1 (5 bases). This CDR3 region has 15 residues. Trimming removed 3 bases at V and 2 bases at J, with 14 bases between. Germline-derived CDR1 and CDR2 are MGHRA and YSYEKL. This CDR3 is CASSQFDRSPYEQYF. The CDR3 DNA reads TGCGCCAGCAGCCAGTTCGACAGAAGCCCCTACGAGCAGTACTTC.

This rearrangement joins TRBV9 to TRBJ2-7, with D possibly being TRBD2 (5 bases). Germline CDR1 SGDLS, CDR2 YYNGEE. V lost 4 bases to trimming and J lost 3 bases, with 17 bases between them. CDR3 length equals 15 residues. In DNA, the CDR3 is TGTGCCAGCAGCCCCCCTCGGGAACCTTGCTACGAGCAGTACTTC. This gives the protein CASSPPREPCYEQYF.

This clone was observed a single time. The chain carries TRBV5-1 and TRBJ2-7, with D possibly being TRBD1 (7 bases). Germline CDR1 is SGHRS and CDR2 is YFSETQ. Trimming shortened V by 2 bases and J by 7 bases, and 19 bases separated the two germline ends. The CDR3 is 15 amino acids. In nucleotides, the CDR3 is TGCGCCAGCAGCTTCGGCGGGACAGCGTTTAAAGAGCAGTACTTC. Protein sequence: CASSFGGTAFKEQYF.

This chain links TRBV2 with TRBJ2-6; a possible D gene is TRBD1 (5 bases). Germline V CDR1 and CDR2: SNHLY, FYNNEI. The CDR3 loop spans 15 amino acids. V lost 4 bases and J lost 0, with 7 bases in between. The CDR3 sequence: CASSARGSGANVLTF. The CDR3 coding sequence is TGTGCCAGCAGTGCAAGGGGCTCTGGGGCCAACGTCCTGACTTTC.

This chain joins TRBV7-9 and TRBJ2-7, with a tentative D call TRBD1 (6 bases). Deletions cut 5 bases from V and 0 bases from J, with 8 bases between. The CDR3 is 13 amino acids. Germline V gives CDR1 SEHNR, CDR2 FQNEAQ (reference sequence). CDR3 coding DNA: TGTGCCAGCAGCCCAGGGGTCTCCTACGAGCAGTACTTC. It codes for CASSPGVSYEQYF. Together with reference TRBV7-9 and TRBJ2-7, the CDR3 gives the full variable domain: DTGVSQNPRHKITKRGQNVTFRCDPISEHNRLYWYRQTLGQGPEFLTYFQNEAQLEKSRLLSDRFSAERPKGSFSTLEIQRTEQGDSAMYLCASSPGVSYEQYFGPGTRLTVT.